These 21 T cell receptor beta chains were sequenced from one sample in a study of CD8 T cells in Susac syndrome. Random hexamers were used to reverse transcribe an amount of about 0.45 to 1 ug RNA. In TCRdb, the immunoSEQ multiplex PCR reads were re-called with MiXCR into one record per CDR3 protein. The repertoire holds 200,000 or so distinct CDR3 sequences, about 95% seen once, with roughly 0.088% in the top ten. Sequencing input: CD4+ T cells from PBMCs. These receptors were taken from a human donor with multiple sclerosis.

This clonotype was observed a single time. This chain uses TRBV20-1 with TRBJ2-7; no clear D. Trimming took off 5 bases at V and 7 bases at J, with 18 bases between the two ends. The CDR3 totals 13 residues. Germline CDR1 and CDR2: DFQATT and SNEGSKA (reference sequence). CDR3 region: CSAQKGPFVEQYF. CDR3 in DNA: TGCAGTGCTCAGAAGGGCCCTTTTGTGGAGCAGTACTTC.

This clonotype was picked up one time. The chain uses TRBV10-3 and TRBJ2-7, with a weak D call TRBD1 (6 bases). V lost 5 bases, J lost 6 bases, and 11 bases lay in between. This CDR3 is 12 amino acids long. Germline-derived CDR1 and CDR2 are ENHRY and SYGVKD. CDR3 sequence (DNA): TGTGCCATCAGTAGACAGGTTATCGAGCAGTACTTC. Protein sequence: CAISRQVIEQYF.

The chain links TRBV3-1 to TRBJ1-2; 9 bases align to TRBD1. The length of the CDR3 is 16 residues. The V gene's germline CDR1 is LGHDT and CDR2 YNNKEL (reference sequence). V shed 6 bases and J 1 base; nucleotides not matched to a gene: 9. CDR3 nucleotide sequence: TGTGCCAGCAGACCGGGACAGGGATTGATTAACTATGGCTACACCTTC. This sequence encodes CASRPGQGLINYGYTF.

This sequence joins TRBV20-1 and TRBJ2-3, with D tentatively TRBD1 (6 bases). Looked up from germline, CDR1 is DFQATT and CDR2 is SNEGSKA (reference sequence). V lost 5 bases and J 4 bases, leaving 13 bases between the germline ends. CDR3 length equals 13 residues. The CDR3 sequence is CSAAARGPDTQYF. CDR3 nucleotides: TGCAGTGCTGCAGCCAGGGGCCCAGATACGCAGTATTTT.

The V call is TRBV2, the J call TRBJ1-2; D not certain. CDR1 SNHLY and CDR2 FYNNEI come from the germline V gene. The length of the CDR3 is 11 residues. Trimming cost V 7 bases and J 7 bases, with 10 bases left between them. For the CDR3, the DNA is TGTGCCAGCACGGTTTCTGGTGGCTACACCTTC. This translates into CASTVSGGYTF.

Only a few counts were recorded for this clonotype. V usage is TRBV20-1 and J usage is TRBJ1-1; maybe TRBD1 (5 bases). Between the trimmed V and J ends, which lost 3 bases and 1 base, there was a span of 6 bases. This CDR3 spans 12 amino acids. Germline V lookup: CDR1 DFQATT, CDR2 SNEGSKA (reference sequence). The CDR3 nucleotides are TGCAGTGCTAGGAGGGGGAACACTGAAGCTTTCTTT. This sequence encodes CSARRGNTEAFF.

This sequence joins TRBV29-1 and TRBJ1-2; D is possibly TRBD1 (5 bases). Trimming took off 4 bases at V and 8 bases at J, with 14 bases between the two ends. CDR3 length: 12 residues. CDR1 and CDR2 from the germline V gene are SQVTM and ANQGSEA. The CDR3 DNA reads TGCAGCGTTGCACGGGGGGTTGAGGGCTACACCTTC. As protein: CSVARGVEGYTF.

The chain carries TRBV20-1 and TRBJ1-1, with a possible D match to TRBD1 (5 bases). V was pared by 6 bases and J by 5 bases, with 10 bases between. Germline CDR1 is DFQATT and CDR2 is SNEGSKA (reference sequence). The CDR3 contains 11 residues. DNA of the CDR3: TGCAGTGCGCTACGGGGGACTGAAGCTTTCTTT. As protein: CSALRGTEAFF.

This clonotype appeared once. The chain joins TRBV7-9 to TRBJ2-7; D possibly matches TRBD1 or TRBD2 (5 bases each). Germline CDR1 is SEHNR and CDR2 is FQNEAQ (reference sequence). This CDR3 contains 14 residues. Between the trimmed V and J ends, which lost 5 bases and 3 bases, there was a span of 14 bases. The CDR3 spells CASSPLGTSYEQYF. CDR3 bases: TGTGCCAGCAGCCCACTTGGGACGAGCTACGAGCAGTACTTC. Supplemented by reference TRBV7-9 and TRBJ2-7, the full variable domain reads DTGVSQNPRHKITKRGQNVTFRCDPISEHNRLYWYRQTLGQGPEFLTYFQNEAQLEKSRLLSDRFSAERPKGSFSTLEIQRTEQGDSAMYLCASSPLGTSYEQYFGPGTRLTVT.

The count of this clonotype is one. V usage is TRBV7-9 and J usage is TRBJ1-6; possibly TRBD1 for D (5 bases). V was trimmed by 5 bases and J by 13 bases, leaving 24 bases between them. The CDR3 loop spans 16 amino acids. CDR1 is SEHNR and CDR2 is FQNEAQ in the germline V gene (reference sequence). The CDR3 here is CASSPSVVQGRSPLHF. CDR3 nucleotide sequence: TGTGCCAGCAGCCCGAGTGTCGTCCAGGGCAGGTCCCCCCTCCACTTT.

A note on this clonotype: The junction departs from germline at one end; a sequencing error may be responsible. The chain recombines TRBV18 with TRBJ2-7, with TRBD2 matching over 7 bases. CDR1 and CDR2 from the germline V gene are KGHSH and LQKENI. The CDR3 loop spans 15 amino acids. CDR3 region: CTSSPGGGMSYEQYF. The CDR3 bases are TGTACCAGCTCACCGGGGGGAGGGATGTCCTACGAGCAGTACTTC.

This sequence joins TRBV27 and TRBJ2-1; D not certain. Germline CDR1 MNHEY, CDR2 SMNVEV (reference sequence). There are 14 residues in the CDR3. Trimming shortened V by 10 bases and J by 5 bases, and 18 bases separated the two germline ends. CDR3 DNA sequence: TGTGCCATTGGGCGGCCCGGCAACCACAATGAGCAGTTCTTC. Translated: CAIGRPGNHNEQFF.

The chain carries TRBV29-1 and TRBJ1-2, with D unresolved. CDR3 length: 18 residues. Germline lookup yields CDR1 SQVTM and CDR2 ANQGSEA. V was pared by 7 bases and J by 3 bases, with 30 bases between. The CDR3: CSDTSIGPSVSSDYGYTF. CDR3 bases: TGCAGCGACACCAGCATCGGGCCATCAGTCTCCTCCGACTATGGCTACACCTTC.

The genes are TRBV13 and TRBJ1-1; D remains ambiguous. The germline gives CDR1 PRHDT, CDR2 FYEKMQ (reference sequence). V lost 5 bases and J lost 7, with 11 bases in between. The CDR3 contains 12 residues. The CDR3 loop reads CASSRVLHEAFF. CDR3 sequence (DNA): TGTGCCAGCAGCAGGGTTCTCCATGAAGCTTTCTTT.

V gene TRBV20-1 combines with J gene TRBJ2-7, with D perhaps matching TRBD2 (6 bases). In germline, CDR1 is DFQATT, CDR2 SNEGSKA (reference sequence). Trimming took off 3 bases at V and 3 bases at J, with 18 bases between the two ends. This CDR3 spans 15 amino acids. This chain's CDR3 is CSASKQAGIFYEQYF. Written as DNA, the CDR3 is TGCAGTGCTAGTAAGCAGGCGGGGATTTTCTACGAGCAGTACTTC.

The V call is TRBV30, the J call TRBJ2-7, with D possibly matching TRBD1 (6 bases). Germline CDR1 and CDR2: GTSNPN and SVGIG (reference sequence). Trimming took 5 bases from V and 3 from J, leaving 20 bases between them. This CDR3 is built from 15 residues. CDR3 in amino acids: CAWALQGYLGYEQYF. The DNA for the CDR3 is TGTGCCTGGGCCCTTCAGGGGTATCTGGGCTACGAGCAGTACTTC. Looking up the rest from reference TRBV30 and TRBJ2-7 gives the full variable domain: SQTIHQWPATLVQPVGSPLSLECTVEGTSNPNLYWYRQAAGRGLQLLFYSVGIGQISSEVPQNLSASRPQDRQFILSSKKLLLSDSGFYLCAWALQGYLGYEQYFGPGTRLTVT.

The chain has TRBV4-1 and TRBJ2-1; D not resolved. Germline CDR1 reads MGHRA; CDR2 reads YSYEKL. The CDR3 totals 17 residues. V lost 1 base and J 1 base, leaving 14 bases between the germline ends. The CDR3 reads CASSQASRTLSYNEQFF. CDR3 DNA sequence: TGCGCCAGCAGCCAAGCCTCCCGGACCCTTTCCTACAATGAGCAGTTCTTC.

The chain uses TRBV27 and TRBJ2-5; unclear D gene. The CDR3 has 13 amino acids. The germline V gene has CDR1 MNHEY and CDR2 SMNVEV (reference sequence). Trimming took off 3 bases at V and 4 bases at J, with 9 bases between the two ends. CDR3 DNA: TGTGCCAGCAGTTTCAGAGTGGGAGAGACCCAGTACTTC. Protein: CASSFRVGETQYF.

The chain uses TRBV24-1 and TRBJ2-7; D is undetermined. V lost 9 bases and J lost 0, with 14 bases in between. CDR1 is KGHDR, CDR2 SFDVKD, per germline. CDR3 length: 14 amino acids. CDR3 DNA: TGTGCCACCGCCTCTAGGGATTTCTCCTACGAGCAGTACTTC. It specifies CATASRDFSYEQYF.

The chain has TRBV30 and TRBJ2-6, with 9 bases that match TRBD1. Germline V gives CDR1 GTSNPN, CDR2 SVGIG (reference sequence). J was trimmed by 3 bases and V by 2 bases; bases with no gene match: 14. CDR3 size: 19 residues. The CDR3 nucleotides are TGTGCCTGGAGTCCGAAGGGGTACAGGGGGCAGTTTGGGGCCAACGTCCTGACTTTC. Translating gives CAWSPKGYRGQFGANVLTF.

This clonotype has only a few counts. Germline and junction disagree at one end, which may indicate a read error. The chain's CDR3 is CASSVSGSTDTQYF. The CDR3 DNA reads as TGTGCCAGCAGTGTTAGCGGGAGCACGGATACGCAGTATTTT. This chain connects TRBV25-1 to TRBJ2-3, with TRBD2 matching over 9 bases. From germline, CDR1 is MGHDK and CDR2 SYGVNS. This CDR3 region has 14 residues.